This passage covers 23 T cell receptor beta chains from one sample sequenced in a study of T cells after yellow fever vaccination. One entry per CDR3 protein results from TCRdb running MiXCR on the 5' RACE reads. The sample has 95,000 to 100,000 distinct CDR3 sequences; roughly 5.8% are singletons. The sample was CD8+ T cells sorted from PBMCs, taken 10 days after the yellow fever booster vaccination. These receptors came from a man younger than 35 who received the YFV17D yellow fever vaccine.

The chain combines TRBV11-2 with TRBJ2-7; D gene uncertain. The CDR3 runs 14 residues. Trimming took 1 base from V and 2 from J, leaving 9 bases between them. Germline V lookup: CDR1 SGHAT, CDR2 FQNNGV. As DNA, the CDR3 is TGTGCCAGCAGCTTAGTGGACGCGGCCTACGAGCAGTACTTC. Its translation is CASSLVDAAYEQYF.

The V call is TRBV7-9, the J call TRBJ2-6; 11 nucleotides agree with TRBD2. There are 18 residues in the CDR3. J lost 0 bases, V lost 4 bases, and 5 bases had no gene match. Germline loops: CDR1 SEHNR, CDR2 FQNEAQ (reference sequence). The CDR3 protein is CASSSQTSGASGANVLTF. The CDR3 DNA sequence: TGTGCCAGCAGCTCGCAGACTAGCGGGGCCTCTGGGGCCAACGTCCTGACTTTC.

There are a few counts of this clonotype. The chain carries TRBV11-2 and TRBJ2-2; no firm D call. The CDR3 covers 12 residues. The germline CDR1 and CDR2 sequences are SGHAT and FQNNGV. Trimming shortened V by 6 bases and J by 3 bases, and 5 bases separated the two germline ends. DNA of the CDR3: TGTGCCAGCAGTCGGCACACCGGGGAGCTGTTTTTT. Its translation: CASSRHTGELFF.

The chain combines TRBV6-6 with TRBJ2-3; 16 bases are a match to TRBD2. CDR3 length: 20 residues. Germline V gene sequence: CDR1 MNHNY, CDR2 SVGAGI (reference sequence). V gave up 7 bases and J gave up 1 base; unmatched junction bases: 14. CDR3 in DNA: TGTGCCAGCACAGTCCCGGGACTAGCGGGGGGGACGGGGGGCACAGATACGCAGTATTTT. It encodes CASTVPGLAGGTGGTDTQYF.

This clonotype was seen a few times. The rearrangement links TRBV28 to TRBJ2-3; perhaps TRBD2 as D (6 bases). There are 12 residues in the CDR3. The germline CDR1 and CDR2 sequences are MDHEN and SYDVKM. V was trimmed by 7 bases and J by 11 bases, leaving 16 bases between them. CDR3: CASKLRREEQYF. DNA for the CDR3: TGTGCCAGCAAATTACGGCGGGAAGAGCAGTATTTT.

This clonotype showed up many times. The J gene is TRBJ2-3, the V gene TRBV7-9; 11 bases agree with TRBD2. Germline CDR1 and CDR2: SEHNR and FQNEAQ (reference sequence). V was pared by 3 bases and J by 0 bases, with 5 bases of the junction left unmatched. The CDR3 is 17 residues long. This CDR3 reads CASSFTRLAGSTDTQYF. The DNA for the CDR3 is TGTGCCAGCAGCTTCACCCGACTAGCGGGAAGCACAGATACGCAGTATTTT.

There are many counts of this clonotype. This sequence joins TRBV5-1 and TRBJ2-7, with 9 bases that match TRBD1. The germline V gene encodes CDR1 SGHRS and CDR2 YFSETQ. The CDR3 loop spans 14 amino acids. The V and J ends lost 4 bases and 5 bases, in that order; junction bases with no gene match: 7. CDR3: CASSAGQGVNEQYF. In nucleotides, the CDR3 is TGCGCCAGCAGCGCGGGACAGGGTGTGAACGAGCAGTACTTC. The full variable domain, its missing parts supplied by reference TRBV5-1 and TRBJ2-7, is KAGVTQTPRYLIKTRGQQVTLSCSPISGHRSVSWYQQTPGQGLQFLFEYFSETQRNKGNFPGRFSGRQFSNSRSEMNVSTLELGDSALYLCASSAGQGVNEQYFGPGTRLTVT.

This clonotype was found a few times. The rearrangement uses TRBV7-2 and TRBJ1-2; 7 bases agree with TRBD1. Trimming cost V 1 base and J 8 bases; bases outside gene matches: 10. The CDR3 length is 15 residues. Germline CDR1 reads SGHTA; CDR2 reads FQGNSA. The CDR3 nucleotides read TGTGCCAGCAGCTTAGACAGGGGAAATTTGCGGGGCTACACCTTC. Amino acids: CASSLDRGNLRGYTF.

This chain uses TRBV19 with TRBJ2-7; 9 positions agree with TRBD1. Trimming took 5 bases from V and 5 from J; bases not matched to a gene: 7. From germline, CDR1 is LNHDA and CDR2 SQIVND (reference sequence). The CDR3 consists of 14 residues. The CDR3 region is CASSLQGAVDEQYF. The CDR3, as DNA: TGTGCCAGTAGTTTACAGGGGGCGGTTGACGAGCAGTACTTC. The variable domain in full, with the rest retrieved from reference TRBV19 and TRBJ2-7, is DGGITQSPKYLFRKEGQNVTLSCEQNLNHDAMYWYRQDPGQGLRLIYYSQIVNDFQKGDIAEGYSVSREKKESFPLTVTSAQKNPTAFYLCASSLQGAVDEQYFGPGTRLTVT.

This clonotype was observed at least ten times. The V call is TRBV6-2 or TRBV6-3, the J call TRBJ2-1; unclear D gene. The CDR3 has 15 amino acids. Germline values: CDR1 MNHEY, CDR2 SVGEGT. V gave up 6 bases and J gave up 0 bases, with 12 bases separating them. CDR3 amino acids: CASRIGPSSYNEQFF. The DNA for the CDR3 is TGTGCCAGCAGAATTGGTCCAAGCTCCTACAATGAGCAGTTCTTC.

The V call is TRBV9, the J call TRBJ1-1; tentative D call: TRBD1 (5 bases). There are 13 residues in the CDR3. With 3 bases removed from V and 1 base from J, the gap between germline ends came to 7 bases. The germline V gene encodes CDR1 SGDLS and CDR2 YYNGEE. The CDR3 DNA follows: TGTGCCAGCAGCGCAGGGTCGAACACTGAAGCTTTCTTT. It is translated as CASSAGSNTEAFF.

This clonotype has just a few counts. The chain recombines TRBV27 with TRBJ2-2; no clear D gene. The V and J ends lost 2 bases and 7 bases respectively, with 5 bases between them. Germline lookup yields CDR1 MNHEY and CDR2 SMNVEV (reference sequence). This CDR3 contains 12 residues. The CDR3 nucleotides are TGTGCCAGCAGTTTAATTGGCGGGGAGCTGTTTTTT. This sequence encodes CASSLIGGELFF.

This clonotype came up many times. This chain connects TRBV7-8 to TRBJ2-1; D unresolved. The CDR3 is 13 amino acids. From germline, CDR1 is SGHVS and CDR2 FQNEAQ. The V end lost 3 bases, the J end lost 4 bases, and 7 bases lay between the germline ends. The CDR3 is CASSFPGYNEQFF. CDR3 DNA: TGTGCCAGCAGCTTTCCAGGTTACAATGAGCAGTTCTTC. Drawing the rest from reference TRBV7-8 and TRBJ2-1, the complete variable domain is GAGVSQSPRYKVAKRGQDVALRCDPISGHVSLFWYQQALGQGPEFLTYFQNEAQLDKSGLPSDRFFAERPEGSVSTLKIQRTQQEDSAVYLCASSFPGYNEQFFGPGTRLTVL.

This clonotype was counted between two and nine times. The chain couples TRBV6-5 to TRBJ2-1, with TRBD2 identical over 7 bases. CDR3 length equals 13 residues. CDR1 and CDR2 from the germline V gene are MNHEY and SVGAGI. V lost 8 bases, J lost 3 bases, and 4 bases stayed unmatched. CDR3 DNA: TGTGCCAGCGGGGGGGGGAGCTACAATGAGCAGTTCTTC. It specifies CASGGGSYNEQFF.

Only a few counts were recorded for this clonotype. The genes are TRBV4-1 and TRBJ1-5; D is undetermined. The germline CDR1 and CDR2 sequences are MGHRA and YSYEKL. The V end lost 6 bases, the J end lost 4 bases, and 13 bases lay between the germline ends. The CDR3 runs to 14 residues. The CDR3 is CASSLEARNQPQHF. The CDR3, as DNA: TGCGCCAGCAGTTTGGAGGCTCGGAATCAGCCCCAGCATTTT.

This clonotype occurred many times. The chain links TRBV7-6 to TRBJ2-5, with D perhaps given as TRBD1 or TRBD2 (6 bases each). This CDR3 has 16 amino acids. Germline V gene sequence: CDR1 SGHVS, CDR2 FNYEAQ. Trimming left V 7 bases short and J 3 bases short, with 21 bases between. The CDR3 loop is CASTLGSGEDEETQYF. The CDR3 DNA reads as TGTGCCAGCACCCTAGGGTCAGGGGAGGACGAAGAGACCCAGTACTTC.

The chain combines TRBV4-1 with TRBJ1-5; no reliable D call. Trimming left V 4 bases short and J 0 bases short, with 16 bases between. The CDR3 is 17 residues long. Germline lookup yields CDR1 MGHRA and CDR2 YSYEKL. CDR3 sequence (DNA): TGCGCCAGCAGCCCCTGGGCCCCATCCGGTAGCAATCAGCCCCAGCATTTT. It translates to CASSPWAPSGSNQPQHF.

This clonotype was picked up a small number of times. This chain joins TRBV7-9 and TRBJ1-1; D gene ambiguous. V lost 5 bases, J lost 3 bases, and 13 bases lay in between. CDR1 and CDR2 (germline): SEHNR, FQNEAQ (reference sequence). The CDR3 is 14 residues long. The CDR3 sequence: CASSTSDRYTEAFF. CDR3 bases: TGTGCCAGCAGCACTAGCGACCGCTACACTGAAGCTTTCTTT.

This chain uses TRBV12-3 or TRBV12-4 with TRBJ1-3, with 10 bases identical to TRBD1. The CDR3 loop spans 16 amino acids. Trimming cost V 7 bases and J 2 bases; bases outside gene matches: 8. Here the CDR3 reads CASTATGTGAGNTIYF. CDR3 DNA: TGTGCCAGCACCGCGACCGGGACAGGGGCTGGAAACACCATATATTTT.

The chain joins TRBV7-3 to TRBJ1-5, with D maybe TRBD1 (6 bases). CDR1 is SGHTA, CDR2 FQGTGA, per germline. Trimming removed 2 bases at V and 4 bases at J, with 15 bases between. The CDR3 loop spans 16 amino acids. CDR3 sequence reads: CASSLPYRAQNQPQHF. CDR3 bases: TGTGCCAGCAGCTTACCCTACAGGGCCCAAAATCAGCCCCAGCATTTT.

In this sample, this clonotype turned up a few times. The chain uses TRBV19 and TRBJ1-5; no firm D call. The length of the CDR3 is 15 residues. The V gene's germline CDR1 is LNHDA and CDR2 SQIVND (reference sequence). V was shortened by 4 bases and J by 5 bases, with 15 bases between the two germline ends. Here the CDR3 DNA reads TGTGCCAGTAGTAACGGCGGAGGGTTAGATCAGCCCCAGCATTTT. As protein: CASSNGGGLDQPQHF.

This clonotype was detected ten times or more. This rearrangement joins TRBV7-2 to TRBJ2-1; D may match TRBD1 or TRBD2 (6 bases each). Germline V lookup: CDR1 SGHTA, CDR2 FQGNSA. The CDR3 contains 17 residues. Trimming stripped 5 bases from V and 1 base from J, with 18 bases between. The CDR3 sequence is CASSPRGTPVSYNEQFF. The CDR3 coding sequence is TGTGCCAGCAGCCCGCGCGGGACACCCGTGTCCTACAATGAGCAGTTCTTC.

V is TRBV19 and J is TRBJ1-1; D not resolved. In germline, CDR1 is LNHDA, CDR2 SQIVND (reference sequence). V lost 0 bases to trimming and J lost 5 bases, with 13 bases between them. CDR3 length equals 15 residues. The CDR3 DNA reads as TGTGCCAGTAGTATAGATCGGGGTTTGGAAACTGAAGCTTTCTTT. Its protein product is CASSIDRGLETEAFF.